A single sample gave rise to the 8 T cell receptor beta chains below, sequenced in a study of T cells after posttransplantation cyclophosphamide. Clones were read by immunoSEQ multiplex PCR, and TCRdb kept only the in-frame ones, dropping some. The table lists about 3,000 clones, under 90% of them singletons, with 12% in the top ten. Sequenced input: CD8+ T cells sorted from PBMCs. The source of these receptors is a woman aged 45-60 years in good health and a related stem cell transplant donor.

This chain links TRBV21-1 with TRBJ2-4; the table's D call, TRBD1, has no DNA check behind it. TRBV21-1 is termed a pseudogene. This CDR3 has 17 residues. The DNA for the CDR3 is TGTGCCAGCAGAGTCGTATTGCTACAGCAAAGAAAAAACATTCAGTACTTC. Amino acids: CASRVVLLQQRKNIQYF.

This clone has only one observation. The chain carries TRBV7-9 and TRBJ2-7; D gene ambiguous. The CDR3 sequence is 13 residues long. Trimming pared 2 bases from V and 2 bases from J, leaving 7 bases between. Germline V gene lookup returns CDR1 SEHNR and CDR2 FQNEAQ (reference sequence). In nucleotides, the CDR3 is TGTGCCAGCAGCTTAAACGGAGCCTACGAGCAGTACTTC. Its translation is CASSLNGAYEQYF.

This chain links TRBV13 with TRBJ2-3; 9 positions match TRBD2. This CDR3 has 16 amino acids. Germline V gene lookup returns CDR1 PRHDT and CDR2 FYEKMQ (reference sequence). V shed 6 bases and J 4 bases; nucleotides not matched to a gene: 11. CDR3: CASRGVAGVRADTQYF. The CDR3 bases are TGTGCCAGCAGGGGTGTAGCGGGAGTTAGGGCAGATACGCAGTATTTT.

The CDR3 DNA reads as TGTGCCAGCTCACGCGACCTCCCCGCGGAGGTAACAGATACGCAGTATTTT. Translated, it gives CASSRDLPAEVTDTQYF. The chain couples TRBV18 to TRBJ2-3, with D possibly TRBD2 on 5 matching bases. Trimming pared 4 bases from V and 3 bases from J, leaving 20 bases between. The CDR3 loop spans 17 amino acids. Germline V gene sequence: CDR1 KGHSH, CDR2 LQKENI. Variable domain in full (rest from reference TRBV18 and TRBJ2-3): NAGVMQNPRHLVRRRGQEARLRCSPMKGHSHVYWYRQLPEEGLKFMVYLQKENIIDESGMPKERFSAEFPKEGPSILRIQQVVRGDSAAYFCASSRDLPAEVTDTQYFGPGTRLTVL.

This clone appeared a few times. The chain is built from TRBV10-3 and TRBJ2-7; 10 bases line up with TRBD1. CDR1 and CDR2 (germline): ENHRY, SYGVKD. The CDR3 length is 13 residues. V shed 11 bases and J 3 bases; nucleotides not matched to a gene: 7. This chain's CDR3 is CAAKGTGDYEQYF. The CDR3 DNA follows: TGTGCCGCGAAAGGGACAGGGGACTACGAGCAGTACTTC.

The chain couples TRBV5-6 to TRBJ1-2; D is perhaps TRBD1 (6 bases). Germline CDR1 is SGHDT and CDR2 is YYEEEE. CDR3 length: 14 residues. V lost 0 bases, J lost 4 bases, and 10 bases lay in between. The CDR3 DNA is TGTGCCAGCAGCTTGGGGTTGGACAGCTATGGCTACACCTTC. This sequence encodes CASSLGLDSYGYTF.

The chain is built from TRBV29-1 and TRBJ2-2; D may be TRBD2 (6 bases). V lost 7 bases and J lost 5, with 8 bases in between. Per the germline V gene, CDR1 is SQVTM and CDR2 is ANQGSEA. The CDR3 contains 11 residues. Here the CDR3 DNA reads TGCAGCGGGGGGGAGACCGGGGAGCTGTTTTTT. Protein: CSGGETGELFF.

The chain recombines TRBV4-1 with TRBJ2-7; TRBD2 matches 7 bases. Trimming removed 0 bases from V and 7 bases from J; junction bases left unmatched: 3. Per the germline V gene, CDR1 is MGHRA and CDR2 is YSYEKL. The CDR3 extends over 13 amino acids. The CDR3 here is CASSQDTGGEQYF. CDR3 coding DNA: TGCGCCAGCAGCCAAGATACCGGGGGGGAGCAGTACTTC.